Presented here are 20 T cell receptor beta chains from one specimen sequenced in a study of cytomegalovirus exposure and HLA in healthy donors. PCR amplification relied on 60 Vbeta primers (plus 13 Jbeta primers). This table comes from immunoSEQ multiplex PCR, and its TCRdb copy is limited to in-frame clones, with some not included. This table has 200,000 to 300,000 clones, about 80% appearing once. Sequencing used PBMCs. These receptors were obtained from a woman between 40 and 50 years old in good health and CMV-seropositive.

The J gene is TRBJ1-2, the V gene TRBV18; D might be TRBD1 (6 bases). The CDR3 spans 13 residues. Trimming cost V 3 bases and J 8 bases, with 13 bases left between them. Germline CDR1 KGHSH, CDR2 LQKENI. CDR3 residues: CASSPLEGEGYTF. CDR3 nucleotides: TGTGCCAGCTCACCCCTTGAGGGGGAAGGCTACACCTTC.

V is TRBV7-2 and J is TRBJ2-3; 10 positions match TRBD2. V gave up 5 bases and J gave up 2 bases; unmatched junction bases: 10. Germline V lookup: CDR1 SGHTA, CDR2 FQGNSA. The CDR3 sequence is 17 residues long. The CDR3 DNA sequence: TGTGCCAGCAGCATAAGGGCTAGCGGGAGTCCCACAGATACGCAGTATTTT. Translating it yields CASSIRASGSPTDTQYF. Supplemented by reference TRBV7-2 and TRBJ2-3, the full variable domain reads GAGVSQSPSNKVTEKGKDVELRCDPISGHTALYWYRQSLGQGLEFLIYFQGNSAPDKSGLPSDRFSAERTGGSVSTLTIQRTQQEDSAVYLCASSIRASGSPTDTQYFGPGTRLTVL.

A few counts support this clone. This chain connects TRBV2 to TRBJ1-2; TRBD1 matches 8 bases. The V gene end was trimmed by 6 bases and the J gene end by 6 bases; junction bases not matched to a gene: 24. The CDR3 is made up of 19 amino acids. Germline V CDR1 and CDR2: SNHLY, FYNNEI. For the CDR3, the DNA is TGTGCCAGCAGCCAATCCTTTAACCGGGACAGGAAGAAAGGAGATGGCTACACCTTC. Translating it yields CASSQSFNRDRKKGDGYTF.

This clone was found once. CDR3 loop: CASGSSLGLAGTLYEQYF. Written as DNA, the CDR3 is TGTGCTAGTGGTTCAAGCCTCGGACTAGCGGGAACCCTCTACGAGCAGTACTTC. The chain employs TRBV12-5 and TRBJ2-7; TRBD2 matches at 12 bases. The CDR3 covers 18 residues. Germline loops: CDR1 LGHNT, CDR2 FRNRAP. Trimming took 4 bases from V and 3 from J; bases not matched to a gene: 13.

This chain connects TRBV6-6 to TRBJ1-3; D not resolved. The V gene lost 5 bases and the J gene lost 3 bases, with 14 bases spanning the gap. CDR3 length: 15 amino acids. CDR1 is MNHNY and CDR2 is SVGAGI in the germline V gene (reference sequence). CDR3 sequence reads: CASSHSPELGNTIYF. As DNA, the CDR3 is TGTGCCAGCAGTCACAGCCCCGAGCTTGGAAACACCATATATTTT.

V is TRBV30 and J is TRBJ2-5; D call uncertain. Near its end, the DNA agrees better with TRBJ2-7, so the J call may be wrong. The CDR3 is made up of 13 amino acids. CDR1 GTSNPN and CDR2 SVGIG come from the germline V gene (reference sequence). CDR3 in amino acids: CAWMYGLSYEQYF. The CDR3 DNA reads TGTGCCTGGATGTACGGGTTGTCCTACGAGCAGTACTTC.

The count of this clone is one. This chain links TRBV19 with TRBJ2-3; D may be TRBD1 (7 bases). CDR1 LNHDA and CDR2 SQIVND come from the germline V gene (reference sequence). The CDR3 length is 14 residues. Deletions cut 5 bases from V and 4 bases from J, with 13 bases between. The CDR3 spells CASSSGGGADTQYF. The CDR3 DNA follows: TGTGCCAGTAGTTCCGGAGGGGGCGCAGATACGCAGTATTTT.

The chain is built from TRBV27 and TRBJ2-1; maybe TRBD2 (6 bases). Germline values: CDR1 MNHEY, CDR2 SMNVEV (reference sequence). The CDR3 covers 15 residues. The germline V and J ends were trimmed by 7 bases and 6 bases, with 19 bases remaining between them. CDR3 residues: CASTLNRLDLNEQFF. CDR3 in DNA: TGTGCCAGCACCTTAAACCGACTAGACCTCAATGAGCAGTTCTTC.

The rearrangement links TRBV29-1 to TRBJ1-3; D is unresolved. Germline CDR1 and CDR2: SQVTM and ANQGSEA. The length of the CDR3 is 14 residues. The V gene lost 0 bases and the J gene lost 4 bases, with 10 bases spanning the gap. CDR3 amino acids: CSVEDQQKGNTIYF. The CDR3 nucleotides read TGCAGCGTTGAAGATCAACAGAAAGGAAACACCATATATTTT.

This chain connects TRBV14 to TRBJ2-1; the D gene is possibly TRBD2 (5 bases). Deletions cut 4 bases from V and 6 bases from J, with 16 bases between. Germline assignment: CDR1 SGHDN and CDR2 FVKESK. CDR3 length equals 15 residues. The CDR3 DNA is TGTGCCAGCAGCCCTCCTGGACTGGTCGTCAATGAGCAGTTCTTC. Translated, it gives CASSPPGLVVNEQFF.

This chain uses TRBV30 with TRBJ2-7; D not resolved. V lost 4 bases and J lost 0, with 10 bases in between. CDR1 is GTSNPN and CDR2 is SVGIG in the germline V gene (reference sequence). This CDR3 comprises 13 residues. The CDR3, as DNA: TGTGCCTGGAAGCGACGGTTCTCCTACGAGCAGTACTTC. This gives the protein CAWKRRFSYEQYF.

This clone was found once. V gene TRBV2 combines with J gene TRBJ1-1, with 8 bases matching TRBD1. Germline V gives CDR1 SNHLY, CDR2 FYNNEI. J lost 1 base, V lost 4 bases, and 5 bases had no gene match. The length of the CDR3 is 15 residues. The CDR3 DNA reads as TGTGCCAGCAGTGGGACAGGGAGGGGGAACACTGAAGCTTTCTTT. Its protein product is CASSGTGRGNTEAFF.

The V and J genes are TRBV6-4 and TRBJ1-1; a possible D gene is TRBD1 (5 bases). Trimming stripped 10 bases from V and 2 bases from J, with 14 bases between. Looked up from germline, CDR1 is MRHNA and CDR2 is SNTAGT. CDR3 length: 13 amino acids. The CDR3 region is CATSQGINTEAFF. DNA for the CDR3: TGTGCCACCTCTCAGGGAATAAACACTGAAGCTTTCTTT.

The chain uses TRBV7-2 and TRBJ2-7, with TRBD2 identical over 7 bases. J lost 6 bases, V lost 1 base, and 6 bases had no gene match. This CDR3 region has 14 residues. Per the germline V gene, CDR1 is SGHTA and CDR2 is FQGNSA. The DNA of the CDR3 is TGTGCCAGCAGCTTAGGGCGGGGGTCAACCGAGCAGTACTTC. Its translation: CASSLGRGSTEQYF.

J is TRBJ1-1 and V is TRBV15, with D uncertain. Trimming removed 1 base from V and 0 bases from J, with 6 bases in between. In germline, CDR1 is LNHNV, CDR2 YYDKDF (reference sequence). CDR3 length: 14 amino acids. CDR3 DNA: TGTGCCACCAGCAGAGGTACGGTGAACACTGAAGCTTTCTTT. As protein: CATSRGTVNTEAFF.

CDR3 region: CAWTGGDTQYF. The DNA for the CDR3 is TGTGCCTGGACGGGCGGGGATACGCAGTATTTT. The chain is built from TRBV30 and TRBJ2-3; possible D gene TRBD2, 5 bases. This CDR3 spans 11 amino acids. Germline V lookup: CDR1 GTSNPN, CDR2 SVGIG (reference sequence). Trimming took off 4 bases at V and 6 bases at J, with 8 bases between the two ends.

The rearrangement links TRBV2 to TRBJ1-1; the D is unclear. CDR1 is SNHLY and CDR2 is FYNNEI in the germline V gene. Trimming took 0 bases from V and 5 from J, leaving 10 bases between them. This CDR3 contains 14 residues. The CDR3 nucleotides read TGTGCCAGCAGTGAAGCAGGGAGGTCTACTGAAGCTTTCTTT. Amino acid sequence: CASSEAGRSTEAFF.

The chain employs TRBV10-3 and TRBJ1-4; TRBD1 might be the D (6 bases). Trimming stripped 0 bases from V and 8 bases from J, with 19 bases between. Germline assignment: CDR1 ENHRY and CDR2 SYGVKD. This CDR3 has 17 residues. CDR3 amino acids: CAISESSIGRGYEKLFF. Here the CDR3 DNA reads TGTGCCATCAGTGAGTCGAGTATAGGAAGGGGGTACGAAAAACTGTTTTTT.

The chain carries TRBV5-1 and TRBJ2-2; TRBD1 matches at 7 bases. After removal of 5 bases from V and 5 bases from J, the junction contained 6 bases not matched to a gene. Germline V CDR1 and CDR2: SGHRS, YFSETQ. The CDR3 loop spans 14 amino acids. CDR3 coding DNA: TGCGCCAGCAGGTTGACAGGGTCTACCGGGGAGCTGTTTTTT. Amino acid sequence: CASRLTGSTGELFF. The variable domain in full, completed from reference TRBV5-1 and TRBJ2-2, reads KAGVTQTPRYLIKTRGQQVTLSCSPISGHRSVSWYQQTPGQGLQFLFEYFSETQRNKGNFPGRFSGRQFSNSRSEMNVSTLELGDSALYLCASRLTGSTGELFFGEGSRLTVL.

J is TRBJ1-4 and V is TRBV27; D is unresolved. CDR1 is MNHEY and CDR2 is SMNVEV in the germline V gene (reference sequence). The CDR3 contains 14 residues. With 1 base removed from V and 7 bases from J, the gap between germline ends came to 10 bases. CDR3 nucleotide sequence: TGTGCCAGCAGTTTATACTCGGAGGCTGAAAAACTGTTTTTT. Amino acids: CASSLYSEAEKLFF.